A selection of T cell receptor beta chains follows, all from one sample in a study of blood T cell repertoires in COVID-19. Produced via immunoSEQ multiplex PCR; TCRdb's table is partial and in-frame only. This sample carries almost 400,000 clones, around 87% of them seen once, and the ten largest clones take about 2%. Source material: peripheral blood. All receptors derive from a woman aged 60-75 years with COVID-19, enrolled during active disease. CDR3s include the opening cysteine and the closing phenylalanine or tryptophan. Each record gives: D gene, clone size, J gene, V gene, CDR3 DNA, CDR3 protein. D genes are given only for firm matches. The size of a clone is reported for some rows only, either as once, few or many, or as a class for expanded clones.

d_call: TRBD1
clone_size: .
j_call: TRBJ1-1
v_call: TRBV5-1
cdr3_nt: TGCGCCAGCAGCCCTACCGGGACAGGGGCGGGGACTGAAGCTTTCTTT
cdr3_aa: CASSPTGTGAGTEAFF

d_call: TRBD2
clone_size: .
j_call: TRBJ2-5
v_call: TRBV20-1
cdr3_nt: TGCAGTGCTAGTCTAGCGGGGGTGGAGACCCAGTACTTC
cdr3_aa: CSASLAGVETQYF

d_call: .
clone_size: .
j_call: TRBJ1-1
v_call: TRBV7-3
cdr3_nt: TGTGCCAGCAGCTTAATTCCGGGTAACACTGAAGCTTTCTTT
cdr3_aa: CASSLIPGNTEAFF

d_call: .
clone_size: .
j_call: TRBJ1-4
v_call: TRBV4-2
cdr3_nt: TGTGCCAGCAGCCAAGGGCCAGGGATCGATTATGAAAAACTGTTTTTT
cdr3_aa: CASSQGPGIDYEKLFF

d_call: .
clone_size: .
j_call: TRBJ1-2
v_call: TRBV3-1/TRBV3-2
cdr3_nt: TGTGCCAGCAGCCGTTCGGACAGAGCTAACTATGGCTACACCTTC
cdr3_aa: CASSRSDRANYGYTF

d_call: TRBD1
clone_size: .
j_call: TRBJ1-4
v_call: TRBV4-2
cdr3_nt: TGTGCCAGCAGCCAAGCGACAGGGGGCTGGTATACTAATGAAAAACTGTTTTTT
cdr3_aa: CASSQATGGWYTNEKLFF

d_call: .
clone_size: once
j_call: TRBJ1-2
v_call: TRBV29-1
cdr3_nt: TGCAGCGTTGAAGGAGCAGGGATCAACTATGGCTACACCTTC
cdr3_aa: CSVEGAGINYGYTF

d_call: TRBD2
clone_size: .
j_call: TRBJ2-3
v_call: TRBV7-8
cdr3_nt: TGTGCCAGCAGCCCGCGGGGGGGCGTCCAGGTTGACAGAGATACGCAGTATTTT
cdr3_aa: CASSPRGGVQVDRDTQYF

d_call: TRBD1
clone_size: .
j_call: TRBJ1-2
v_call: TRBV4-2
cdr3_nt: TGTGCCAGCAGCCAAGTTTTCGGGACAGGGGTAAGGGATGGCTACACCTTC
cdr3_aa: CASSQVFGTGVRDGYTF

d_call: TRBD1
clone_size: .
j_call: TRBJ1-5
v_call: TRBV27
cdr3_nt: TGTGCCAGCAGTTTCGGGACAGGTAGCAATCAGCCCCAGCATTTT
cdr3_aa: CASSFGTGSNQPQHF

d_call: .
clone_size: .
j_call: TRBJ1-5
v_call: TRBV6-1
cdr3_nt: TGTGCCAGCAGTGAACCCCGTTCGAGGCAGCCCCAGCATTTT
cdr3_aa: CASSEPRSRQPQHF

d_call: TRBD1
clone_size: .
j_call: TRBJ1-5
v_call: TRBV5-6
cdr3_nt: TGTGCCAGCAGCTCGACCGGGACAGGGGATCAGCCCCAGCATTTT
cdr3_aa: CASSSTGTGDQPQHF

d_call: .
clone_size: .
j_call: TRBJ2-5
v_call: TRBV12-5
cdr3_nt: TGTGCTAGTGGTCCTCGGGTCGAAGAGACCCAGTACTTC
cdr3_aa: CASGPRVEETQYF

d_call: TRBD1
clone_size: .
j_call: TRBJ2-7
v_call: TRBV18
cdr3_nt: TGTGCCAGCTCACCGCAGGGACAGGGAATCTACGAGCAGTACTTC
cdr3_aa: CASSPQGQGIYEQYF

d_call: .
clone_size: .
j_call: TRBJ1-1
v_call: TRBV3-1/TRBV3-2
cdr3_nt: TGTGCCAGCAGCACATCCGGGGGGGAAGCTTTCTTT
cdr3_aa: CASSTSGGEAFF

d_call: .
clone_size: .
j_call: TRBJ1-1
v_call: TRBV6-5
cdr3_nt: TGTGCCACTCGAACGACTTACCTTACGCTCACTGAAGCTTTCTTT
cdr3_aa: CATRTTYLTLTEAFF

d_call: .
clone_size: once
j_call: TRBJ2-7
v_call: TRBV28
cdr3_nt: TGTGCCAGCAGTTTTTCGACAGGCGAGCAGTACTTC
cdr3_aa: CASSFSTGEQYF

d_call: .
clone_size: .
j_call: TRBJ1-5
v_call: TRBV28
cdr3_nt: TGTGCCAGCAGGCTAACTATGAATCAGCCCCAGCATTTT
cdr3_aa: CASRLTMNQPQHF

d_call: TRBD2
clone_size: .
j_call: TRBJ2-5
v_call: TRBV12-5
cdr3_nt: TGTGCTAGTGCCGGGGGGGAGGAGGAGACCCAGTACTTC
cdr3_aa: CASAGGEEETQYF

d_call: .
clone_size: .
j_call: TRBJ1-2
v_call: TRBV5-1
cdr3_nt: TGCGCCAGCAGCTTGCAGGGGTATGGCTACACCTTC
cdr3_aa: CASSLQGYGYTF

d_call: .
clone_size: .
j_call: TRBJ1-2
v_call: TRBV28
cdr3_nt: TGTGCCAGCAGTCCCCAGGCTGGCTACACCTTC
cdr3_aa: CASSPQAGYTF

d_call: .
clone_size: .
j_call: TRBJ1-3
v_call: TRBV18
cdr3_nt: TGTGCCAGCTCACCAGGAGGGCAGAGCTCTGGAAACACCATATATTTT
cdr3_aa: CASSPGGQSSGNTIYF

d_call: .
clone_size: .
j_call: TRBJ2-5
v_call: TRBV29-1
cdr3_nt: TGCAGCGCCCGACTTTCGCAAGAGACCCAGTACTTC
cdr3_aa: CSARLSQETQYF

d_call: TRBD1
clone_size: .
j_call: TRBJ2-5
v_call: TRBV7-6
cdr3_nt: TGTGCCAGCAGCTCCATAGGGACAGGGGGCGAAGAGACCCAGTACTTC
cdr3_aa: CASSSIGTGGEETQYF

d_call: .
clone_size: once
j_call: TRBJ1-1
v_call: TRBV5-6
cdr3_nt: TGTGCCAGCAGCCGCCGTCTGAGGGAGAACACTGAAGCTTTCTTT
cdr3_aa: CASSRRLRENTEAFF

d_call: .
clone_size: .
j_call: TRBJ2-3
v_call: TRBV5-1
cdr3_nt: TGCGCCAGCAGCCCCTGGGGCGCTGGCACAGATACGCAGTATTTT
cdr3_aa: CASSPWGAGTDTQYF

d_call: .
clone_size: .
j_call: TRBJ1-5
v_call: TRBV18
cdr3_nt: TGTGCCAGCTCACCGCAGGGAGGCCAGCCCCAGCATTTT
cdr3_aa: CASSPQGGQPQHF

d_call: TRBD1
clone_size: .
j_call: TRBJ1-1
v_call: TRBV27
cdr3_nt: TGTGCCAGCAGACAGGGGCTCATGAACACTGAAGCTTTCTTT
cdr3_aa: CASRQGLMNTEAFF

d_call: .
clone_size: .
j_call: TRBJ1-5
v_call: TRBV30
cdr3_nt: TGTGCCTGGAGTGTTGTCCAGGCGGGTCGCCAGCCCCAGCATTTT
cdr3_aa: CAWSVVQAGRQPQHF

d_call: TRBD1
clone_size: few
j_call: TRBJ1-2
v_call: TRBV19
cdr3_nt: TGTGCCACGAGCGGCCCCGGGACAGACTATGGCTACACCTTC
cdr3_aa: CATSGPGTDYGYTF

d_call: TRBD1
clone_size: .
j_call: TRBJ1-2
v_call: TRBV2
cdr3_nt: TGTGCCAGCAGTCTGTACGACAGGGTGGGCGGCTACACCTTC
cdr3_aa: CASSLYDRVGGYTF

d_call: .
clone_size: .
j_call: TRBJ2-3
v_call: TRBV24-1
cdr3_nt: TGTGCCACCAGTGACAAAACAGGGAAGGTCACAGATACGCAGTATTTT
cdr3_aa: CATSDKTGKVTDTQYF

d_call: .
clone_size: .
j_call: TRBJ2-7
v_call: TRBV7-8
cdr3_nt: TGTGCCAGCAGCTTTGGCGGCCGATACGAGCAGTACTTC
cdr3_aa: CASSFGGRYEQYF

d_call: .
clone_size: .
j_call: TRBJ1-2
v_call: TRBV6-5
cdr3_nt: TGTGCCAGCAGTTACGTCGGGGGGCAAGGCTACACCTTC
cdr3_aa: CASSYVGGQGYTF

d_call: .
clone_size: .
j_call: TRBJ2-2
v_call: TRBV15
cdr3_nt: TGTGCCACCAGCATCGTCCTGGAGGCCGGGGAGCTGTTTTTT
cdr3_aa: CATSIVLEAGELFF

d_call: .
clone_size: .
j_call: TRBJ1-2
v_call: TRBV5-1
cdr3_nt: TGCGCCAGCAGCATCGGACAGTTCTCTAACTATGGCTACACCTTC
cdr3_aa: CASSIGQFSNYGYTF

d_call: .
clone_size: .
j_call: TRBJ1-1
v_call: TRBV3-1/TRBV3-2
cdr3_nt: TGTGCCAGCAGCCGCATCAGGGGTCGGGCTGAAGCTTTCTTT
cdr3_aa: CASSRIRGRAEAFF

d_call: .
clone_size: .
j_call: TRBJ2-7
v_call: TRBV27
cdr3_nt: TGTGCCAGCAGGTCGACGCACAGCCCCTACGAGCAGTACTTC
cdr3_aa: CASRSTHSPYEQYF